The 30 T cell receptor beta chains below come from one sample, sequenced in a study of shared clonotypes between healthy human individuals. Method: immunoSEQ multiplex PCR; TCRdb's copy keeps in-frame clones and lacks some. There are around 700,000 clones in the sample; 73% occur only once, and around 2% lies in the top ten. Sequenced: memory CD4+ T cells sorted from blood. Subset: CD45RA-negative fraction. The source of these receptors is a woman younger than 45 in good health.

The chain combines TRBV2 with TRBJ2-5, with TRBD1 identical over 7 bases. Germline-derived CDR1 and CDR2 are SNHLY and FYNNEI. The CDR3 covers 15 residues. Trimming at V came to 2 bases and at J to 3 bases, leaving 6 bases not matched to a gene. CDR3 loop: CASSENGQGEETQYF. The CDR3, as DNA: TGTGCCAGCAGTGAAAATGGGCAGGGGGAAGAGACCCAGTACTTC.

This clone has only a few counts. The chain has TRBV28 and TRBJ2-3, with unresolved D. CDR3 size: 12 residues. Germline CDR1 and CDR2: MDHEN and SYDVKM. With 3 bases removed from V and 7 bases from J, the gap between germline ends came to 8 bases. CDR3 nucleotides: TGTGCCAGCAGTTTTCTAGGGAATACGCAGTATTTT. This encodes CASSFLGNTQYF. The entire variable domain, with the rest obtained from reference TRBV28 and TRBJ2-3, is as follows: DVKVTQSSRYLVKRTGEKVFLECVQDMDHENMFWYRQDPGLGLRLIYFSYDVKMKEKGDIPEGYSVSREKKERFSLILESASTNQTSMYLCASSFLGNTQYFGPGTRLTVL.

This chain connects TRBV28 to TRBJ1-1, with D uncertain. V dropped 7 bases and J dropped 7 bases, with 19 bases sitting between them. The germline gives CDR1 MDHEN, CDR2 SYDVKM. The CDR3 length is 14 residues. The CDR3 loop is CASTLDFEGYEAFF. The CDR3 nucleotides are TGTGCCAGCACTTTGGATTTTGAAGGATATGAAGCTTTCTTT.

The chain couples TRBV18 to TRBJ2-7; weak D call: TRBD1 (6 bases). The CDR3 length is 15 residues. The germline V gene encodes CDR1 KGHSH and CDR2 LQKENI. V was cut by 6 bases and J by 0 bases, with 15 bases left in between. The CDR3 loop reads CASSGAGMFSYEQYF. In DNA, the CDR3 is TGTGCCAGCTCGGGGGCAGGTATGTTCTCCTACGAGCAGTACTTC.

There are a few counts of this clone. This chain joins TRBV6-6 and TRBJ1-1; D might be TRBD1 (5 bases). This CDR3 is 15 amino acids long. The germline gives CDR1 MNHNY, CDR2 SVGAGI (reference sequence). V was shortened by 5 bases and J by 5 bases, with 18 bases between the two germline ends. The CDR3 sequence is CASSSPGLSGTEAFF. CDR3 bases: TGTGCCAGCAGTAGCCCAGGGCTAAGTGGGACTGAAGCTTTCTTT.

The rearrangement uses TRBV28 and TRBJ1-2; 7 nucleotides line up with TRBD1. This CDR3 is built from 13 residues. Per germline, CDR1 MDHEN and CDR2 SYDVKM. V dropped 6 bases and J dropped 8; count of bases not matched to a gene: 9. The DNA of the CDR3 is TGTGCCAGCAGCCGTCACCAGGGGGGCGGCTACACCTTC. Amino acids: CASSRHQGGGYTF.

The rearrangement joins TRBV11-2 to TRBJ2-3; 9 bases agree with TRBD1. The CDR3 length is 15 residues. Germline trimming cut 5 bases from V and 6 bases from J; bases unmatched to any gene: 9. CDR1 is SGHAT and CDR2 is FQNNGV in the germline V gene. CDR3: CASSRVPGQGDTQYF. CDR3 nucleotides: TGTGCCAGCAGCCGGGTTCCGGGACAGGGTGATACGCAGTATTTT.

The chain combines TRBV10-1 with TRBJ1-2; no clear D. Germline CDR1 reads WNHNN; CDR2 reads SYGVQD (reference sequence). The ends were cut back, 9 bases at V and 5 bases at J, with 22 bases in the middle. The CDR3 consists of 15 residues. CDR3: CASQKARQVEYGYTF. In nucleotides, the CDR3 is TGCGCCAGTCAAAAGGCAAGGCAGGTTGAGTATGGCTACACCTTC.

The rearrangement joins TRBV25-1 to TRBJ1-3; TRBD1 might be the D (5 bases). Trimming removed 8 bases at V and 4 bases at J, with 12 bases between. Germline V gene lookup returns CDR1 MGHDK and CDR2 SYGVNS. The CDR3 spans 13 residues. CDR3 DNA: TGTGCCAGCGCCTATGGGGCCGGAAACACCATATATTTT. It translates to CASAYGAGNTIYF.

This clone was seen only once. The CDR3 protein is CASSFVSQGYYNEQFF. The CDR3 nucleotides are TGTGCCAGCAGCTTCGTGAGTCAAGGGTACTACAATGAGCAGTTCTTC. This rearrangement joins TRBV7-2 to TRBJ2-1; D unclear. Per germline, CDR1 SGHTA and CDR2 FQGNSA. The ends were cut back, 3 bases at V and 3 bases at J, with 15 bases in the middle. The CDR3 consists of 16 residues.

This clone came up a few times. The V and J genes are TRBV19 and TRBJ2-3; maybe TRBD1 (6 bases). The CDR3 length is 16 residues. Germline CDR1 is LNHDA and CDR2 is SQIVND (reference sequence). V lost 6 bases and J lost 2, with 18 bases in between. The CDR3 DNA is TGTGCCAGTAGCCGCTGGGGGCCCCGAACCACAGATACGCAGTATTTT. Translation gives CASSRWGPRTTDTQYF.

To note about this clone: A far larger clone differs by one base, so this is likely a read error. The chain uses TRBV7-8 and TRBJ2-3; a possible D gene is TRBD1 (5 bases). CDR1 and CDR2 from the germline V gene are SGHVS and FQNEAQ. The CDR3 consists of 13 residues. The V end was cut by 1 base, the J end by 3 bases, with 5 bases between. CDR3 region: CASSLEGTDTQYF. The CDR3 DNA is TGTGCCAGCAGCTTAGAGGGGACAGATACGCAGTATTTT.

CDR3 nucleotide sequence: TGTGCCAGCAGCCTCGGGATAGGCACAGATACGCAGTATTTT. Its protein is CASSLGIGTDTQYF. This chain joins TRBV7-9 and TRBJ2-3; a possible D gene is TRBD2 (5 bases). CDR3 length: 14 amino acids. Trimming removed 5 bases from V and 1 base from J, with 10 bases in between. The germline gives CDR1 SEHNR, CDR2 FQNEAQ (reference sequence).

The V call is TRBV18, the J call TRBJ2-3; no reliable D call. The CDR3 runs to 15 residues. Germline V CDR1 and CDR2: KGHSH, LQKENI. V was pared by 6 bases and J by 0 bases, with 13 bases between. CDR3 in DNA: TGTGCCAGCTCCCCAACCCCCTCTAGCACAGATACGCAGTATTTT. This translates into CASSPTPSSTDTQYF.

J is TRBJ1-2 and V is TRBV28, with D maybe TRBD1 (5 bases). V was shortened by 7 bases and J by 5 bases, with 8 bases between the two germline ends. The CDR3 runs 11 residues. The germline V gene has CDR1 MDHEN and CDR2 SYDVKM. The CDR3 nucleotides are TGTGCCAGCACCGGGGGATATGGCTACACCTTC. Residues: CASTGGYGYTF.

The chain recombines TRBV18 with TRBJ2-5; D not resolved. The CDR3 spans 12 residues. Per the germline V gene, CDR1 is KGHSH and CDR2 is LQKENI. Trimming shortened V by 6 bases and J by 1 base, and 6 bases separated the two germline ends. The CDR3 spells CASSALQETQYF. CDR3 coding DNA: TGTGCCAGCTCTGCCCTCCAAGAGACCCAGTACTTC.

At least ten counts were recorded for this clone. The chain joins TRBV5-8 to TRBJ1-2, with a weak D call TRBD1 (6 bases). Germline CDR1 and CDR2: SGHTS and YDEGEE. The CDR3 contains 15 residues. The V end lost 2 bases, the J end lost 3 bases, and 14 bases lay between the germline ends. The CDR3 nucleotides read TGTGCCAGCAGCTTCGCCGACAGGAATGACTATGGCTACACCTTC. It translates to CASSFADRNDYGYTF.

This clone appeared a single time. The V gene is TRBV5-1, the J gene TRBJ2-3, with 9 nucleotides matching TRBD2. Germline values: CDR1 SGHRS, CDR2 YFSETQ. V dropped 0 bases and J dropped 3; count of bases not matched to a gene: 5. The CDR3 length is 16 residues. The CDR3 is CASSLGSSGTTDTQYF. In DNA, the CDR3 is TGCGCCAGCAGCTTGGGCTCTAGCGGGACGACAGATACGCAGTATTTT.

This rearrangement joins TRBV7-9 to TRBJ2-7; weak D call: TRBD1 (5 bases). V gave up 4 bases and J gave up 2 bases, with 12 bases separating them. CDR1 and CDR2 from the germline V gene are SEHNR and FQNEAQ (reference sequence). The CDR3 is 14 residues long. This CDR3 is CASSSRTRPYEQYF. CDR3 coding DNA: TGTGCCAGCAGCTCCCGGACACGGCCCTACGAGCAGTACTTC.

V and J are TRBV12-5 and TRBJ2-7; D might be TRBD1 (6 bases). The V and J ends lost 1 base and 0 bases respectively, with 13 bases between them. CDR3 length: 16 residues. Germline CDR1 LGHNT, CDR2 FRNRAP. The CDR3 DNA sequence: TGTGCTAGTGGTTTGGACGACAGGACACCCTCCTACGAGCAGTACTTC. Its translation: CASGLDDRTPSYEQYF.

This clone was seen just once. The chain carries TRBV10-1 and TRBJ2-7, with a weak D call TRBD2 (6 bases). In germline, CDR1 is WNHNN, CDR2 SYGVQD (reference sequence). The CDR3 sequence is 13 residues long. Trimming cost V 8 bases and J 1 base, with 12 bases left between them. CDR3 coding DNA: TGCGCCAGCCCGGGAGAGGGATCCTACGAGCAGTACTTC. Its translation: CASPGEGSYEQYF.

The chain has TRBV25-1 and TRBJ2-7; 8 bases match TRBD2. The CDR3 covers 15 residues. CDR1 is MGHDK and CDR2 is SYGVNS in the germline V gene. With 2 bases clipped from V and 3 bases from J, the junction kept 6 bases outside the gene matches. The CDR3 here is CASSESLAGYYEQYF. The CDR3 DNA reads TGTGCCAGCAGTGAAAGCTTAGCGGGATACTACGAGCAGTACTTC.

The chain joins TRBV4-1 to TRBJ1-1; D unresolved. The CDR3 consists of 17 residues. Germline loops: CDR1 MGHRA, CDR2 YSYEKL. Trimming took off 0 bases at V and 0 bases at J, with 14 bases between the two ends. CDR3 sequence: CASSQERSPEMNTEAFF. The CDR3 DNA follows: TGCGCCAGCAGCCAAGAACGGTCTCCTGAGATGAACACTGAAGCTTTCTTT.

This clone has only a few counts. The V call is TRBV5-6, the J call TRBJ2-4; D possibly corresponds to TRBD2 (5 bases). There are 15 residues in the CDR3. Germline CDR1 SGHDT, CDR2 YYEEEE. V lost 4 bases, J lost 0 bases, and 11 bases lay in between. CDR3 amino acids: CASSAPAGAKNIQYF. The DNA of the CDR3 is TGTGCCAGCAGCGCGCCCGCGGGAGCCAAAAACATTCAGTACTTC.

This clone was found a few times. The genes are TRBV5-1 and TRBJ1-4; D uncertain. CDR3 length: 15 residues. V was clipped by 1 base and J by 7 bases, with 14 bases between them. Germline V gene sequence: CDR1 SGHRS, CDR2 YFSETQ. In DNA form, the CDR3 reads TGCGCCAGCAGCTTGTTCACAGCCGATAGTGAAAAACTGTTTTTT. Translated, it gives CASSLFTADSEKLFF. The full variable domain, in which reference TRBV5-1 and TRBJ1-4 provide the parts outside the CDR3, is KAGVTQTPRYLIKTRGQQVTLSCSPISGHRSVSWYQQTPGQGLQFLFEYFSETQRNKGNFPGRFSGRQFSNSRSEMNVSTLELGDSALYLCASSLFTADSEKLFFGSGTQLSVL.

This clone was observed once. The rearrangement joins TRBV11-2 to TRBJ1-1; D perhaps matches TRBD1 (6 bases). The CDR3 covers 16 residues. CDR1 and CDR2 from the germline V gene are SGHAT and FQNNGV. Trimming stripped 6 bases from V and 2 bases from J, with 19 bases between. The CDR3 DNA reads as TGTGCCAGCAGGTCCATTCGGGGGGGCGGTAACACTGAAGCTTTCTTT. Amino acids: CASRSIRGGGNTEAFF. Together with reference TRBV11-2 and TRBJ1-1, the CDR3 gives the full variable domain: EAGVAQSPRYKIIEKRQSVAFWCNPISGHATLYWYQQILGQGPKLLIQFQNNGVVDDSQLPKDRFSAERLKGVDSTLKIQPAKLEDSAVYLCASRSIRGGGNTEAFFGQGTRLTVV.

This clone was seen once. The chain joins TRBV27 to TRBJ1-2, with TRBD1 matching over 7 bases. V lost 6 bases, J lost 3 bases, and 7 bases stayed unmatched. The germline CDR1 and CDR2 sequences are MNHEY and SMNVEV (reference sequence). The CDR3 is 14 amino acids. CDR3 DNA sequence: TGTGCCAGCAGCCGACAGGGACGAGACTATGGCTACACCTTC. Its protein is CASSRQGRDYGYTF.

J is TRBJ1-1 and V is TRBV6-5; 7 bases match TRBD1. In germline, CDR1 is MNHEY, CDR2 SVGAGI. Trimming cost V 6 bases and J 4 bases; bases outside gene matches: 11. CDR3 length: 15 residues. The CDR3 DNA is TGTGCCAGCAGCAGCCGACAGGGCGGAGGCACTGAAGCTTTCTTT. This codes for CASSSRQGGGTEAFF.

The gene calls are TRBV6-1 and TRBJ2-6, with 8 positions matching TRBD1. J was trimmed by 4 bases and V by 5 bases; bases with no gene match: 4. Germline loops: CDR1 MNHNS, CDR2 SASEGT. The CDR3 is 15 residues long. The CDR3 bases are TGTGCCAGCAGTCCAGGGGGCGGAGGGGCCAACGTCCTGACTTTC. This sequence encodes CASSPGGGGANVLTF.

This clone appeared a few times. This chain uses TRBV19 with TRBJ1-5; 9 nucleotides match TRBD1. The germline CDR1 and CDR2 sequences are LNHDA and SQIVND (reference sequence). V lost 4 bases and J lost 4; bases outside the gene matches: 8. The CDR3 runs 16 residues. CDR3 sequence (DNA): TGTGCCAGTAGTAGGCCGGAGACAGGGGGGAATCAGCCCCAGCATTTT. Translated, it gives CASSRPETGGNQPQHF. The variable domain in full, completed from reference TRBV19 and TRBJ1-5, reads DGGITQSPKYLFRKEGQNVTLSCEQNLNHDAMYWYRQDPGQGLRLIYYSQIVNDFQKGDIAEGYSVSREKKESFPLTVTSAQKNPTAFYLCASSRPETGGNQPQHFGDGTRLSIL.